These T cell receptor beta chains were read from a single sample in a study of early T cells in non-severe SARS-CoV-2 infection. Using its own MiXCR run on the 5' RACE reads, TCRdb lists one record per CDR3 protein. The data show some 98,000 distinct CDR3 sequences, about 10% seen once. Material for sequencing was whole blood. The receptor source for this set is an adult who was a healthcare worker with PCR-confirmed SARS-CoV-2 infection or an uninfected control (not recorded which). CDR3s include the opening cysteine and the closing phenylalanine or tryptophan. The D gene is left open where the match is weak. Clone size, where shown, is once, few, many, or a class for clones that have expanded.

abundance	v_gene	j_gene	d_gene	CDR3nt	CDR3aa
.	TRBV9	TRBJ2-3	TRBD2	TGTGCCAGCAGCGTACAGCTAGCGGGGACCACAGATACGCAGTATTTT	CASSVQLAGTTDTQYF
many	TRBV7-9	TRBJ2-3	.	TGTGCCAGCAGCCGGCCCGGAGGGACAAATACGCAGTATTTT	CASSRPGGTNTQYF
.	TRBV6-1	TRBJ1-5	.	TGTGCCAGCAGGGGGGGGCTTTTTGGACAGCCCCAGCATTTT	CASRGGLFGQPQHF
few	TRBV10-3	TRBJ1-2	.	TGTGCCATCAGTGATTCTTCAGGGAACTATGGCTACACCTTC	CAISDSSGNYGYTF
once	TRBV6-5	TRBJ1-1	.	TGTGCCAGCAGCCCCCTGGGCAACAGGGCATGGACTGAAGCTTTCTTT	CASSPLGNRAWTEAFF
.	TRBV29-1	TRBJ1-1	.	TGCAGCGTTGATGTTTTCTCCACTGAAGCTTTCTTT	CSVDVFSTEAFF
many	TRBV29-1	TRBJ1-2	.	TGCAGCGCCGTGTGGGGCCCGTATGGCTACACCTTC	CSAVWGPYGYTF
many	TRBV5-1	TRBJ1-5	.	TGCGCCAGCAGCTTGGAGCCGGGGGGCAATCAGCCCCAGCATTTT	CASSLEPGGNQPQHF
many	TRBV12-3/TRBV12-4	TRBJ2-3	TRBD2	TGTGCCAGCAGTCCGGGGGGGCCCACAGATACGCAGTATTTT	CASSPGGPTDTQYF
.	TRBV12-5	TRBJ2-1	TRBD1	TGTGCTAGTGGTTTGGTACTCTGGACAGGGGAGGATGAGCAGTTCTTC	CASGLVLWTGEDEQFF
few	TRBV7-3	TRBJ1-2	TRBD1	TGTGCCAGCAGCGTCTCCGGGACAGGGAACTATGGCTACACCTTC	CASSVSGTGNYGYTF
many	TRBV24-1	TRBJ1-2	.	TGTGCCACCAGTGACCCGGGCAGGGACTATGGCTACACCTTC	CATSDPGRDYGYTF
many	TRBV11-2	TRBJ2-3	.	TGTGCCAGCAGCTTAGATAATCGAGCGGCTAGCACAGATACGCAGTATTTT	CASSLDNRAASTDTQYF
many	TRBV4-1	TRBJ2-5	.	TGCGCCAGCAGCCAAGCCGGGGTCCAAGAGACCCAGTACTTC	CASSQAGVQETQYF
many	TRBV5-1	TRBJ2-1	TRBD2	TGCGCCAGCAGCCCTGACACGGGACTAGCGGGGAACAATGAGCAGTTCTTC	CASSPDTGLAGNNEQFF
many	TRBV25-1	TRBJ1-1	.	TGTGCCAGCAGTGAATTTGGGGGCGAGACTGAAGCTTTCTTT	CASSEFGGETEAFF
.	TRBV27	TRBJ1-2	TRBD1	TGTGCCAGCAGTTCCGACCAGGGGGTCTATGGCTACACCTTC	CASSSDQGVYGYTF
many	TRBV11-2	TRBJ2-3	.	TGTGCCAGCAGCTTAGAGCCTACTAGACGGATCCCCCATACGCAGTATTTT	CASSLEPTRRIPHTQYF
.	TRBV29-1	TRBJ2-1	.	TGCAGCGTTGAGGGAGTTAACAGGCTAGGGTTC	CSVEGVNRLGF
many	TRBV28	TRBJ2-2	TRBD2	TGTGCCAGCAGTTCCTCTAGCGGGAGGCGGACCGGGGAGCTGTTTTTT	CASSSSSGRRTGELFF
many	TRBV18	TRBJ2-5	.	TGTGCCAGCTCACCACCCTTCGGGGTCCAAGAGACCCAGTACTTC	CASSPPFGVQETQYF
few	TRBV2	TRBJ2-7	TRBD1	TGTGCCAGCAGTGCAGGGGGAATTTTCTACGAGCAGTACTTC	CASSAGGIFYEQYF
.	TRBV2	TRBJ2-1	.	TGTGCCAGCAGTGAACGGCGCTATTACAATGAGCAGTTCTTC	CASSERRYYNEQFF
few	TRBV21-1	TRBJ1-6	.	TGTGCCAGCAGCAAAAGGGCCCGGCGACTTAACTTAAATTCACCCCTCCACTTT	CASSKRARRLNLNSPLHF
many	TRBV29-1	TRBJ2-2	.	TGCAGCGTTGAAGCCCGCTCCGGGGAGCTGTTTTTT	CSVEARSGELFF
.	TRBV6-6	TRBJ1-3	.	TGTGCCAGCAGTTACACGGGCGTGGGACTTAGCTCTGGAAACACCATATATTTT	CASSYTGVGLSSGNTIYF